Presented here are 14 T cell receptor beta chains from one specimen sequenced in a study of shared clonotypes between healthy human individuals. Data came from immunoSEQ multiplex PCR; TCRdb stores just in-frame clones and leaves some out. The sample yields over a million clones, roughly 96% seen once. The specimen sequenced was naive CD4+ T cells sorted from blood. As to subset: CD45RA+ positively selected. The receptors originated from a man aged 25-40 years in good health.

The chain carries TRBV10-3 and TRBJ2-1; 9 bases are shared with TRBD2. Per germline, CDR1 ENHRY and CDR2 SYGVKD. The junction had 13 bases not matched to a gene; V was cut back by 7 bases and J by 6 bases. The CDR3 runs 16 residues. DNA for the CDR3: TGTGCCATCAATACAGGGTTGACTAGCGGAGTCAATGAGCAGTTCTTC. Its protein is CAINTGLTSGVNEQFF.

The V call is TRBV4-3, the J call TRBJ2-1, with TRBD2 matching 7 bases. This CDR3 region has 17 residues. CDR1 is LGHNA and CDR2 is YSLEER in the germline V gene. The trim removed 2 bases at V and 0 bases at J, leaving 7 bases unmatched. The CDR3 nucleotides read TGCGCCAGCAGCCAATTTAGCGGGCTCGCCTCCTACAATGAGCAGTTCTTC. Protein: CASSQFSGLASYNEQFF.

V and J are TRBV5-1 and TRBJ2-7, with 9 bases matching TRBD1. This CDR3 spans 14 amino acids. The J segment lost 2 bases and the V segment lost 4 bases, leaving 4 bases of the junction unmatched. The germline V gene has CDR1 SGHRS and CDR2 YFSETQ. In nucleotides, the CDR3 is TGCGCCAGCAGCACCGGGACAGGGACCTACGAGCAGTACTTC. Its protein is CASSTGTGTYEQYF.

The CDR3 loop is CASSRGSDTQYF. The DNA for the CDR3 is TGTGCCAGCTCACGCGGCTCAGATACGCAGTATTTT. V gene TRBV18 combines with J gene TRBJ2-3; D is unclear. Per germline, CDR1 KGHSH and CDR2 LQKENI. This CDR3 region has 12 residues. With 4 bases removed from V and 4 bases from J, the gap between germline ends came to 6 bases.

The V call is TRBV21-1, the J call TRBJ1-2. TRBV21-1 is listed as a pseudogene. This CDR3 contains 13 residues. The CDR3 nucleotides are TGTGCCAGCAGCAGGTGGAGGGAAAATGGCTACACCTTC. This sequence encodes CASSRWRENGYTF.

The gene calls are TRBV9 and TRBJ1-2; D is ambiguous. The CDR3 runs 15 residues. V dropped 0 bases and J dropped 2 bases, with 11 bases sitting between them. From germline, CDR1 is SGDLS and CDR2 YYNGEE. CDR3 loop: CASSVEIGGNYGYTF. The CDR3 nucleotides are TGTGCCAGCAGCGTAGAGATAGGAGGAAACTATGGCTACACCTTC.

V gene TRBV27 combines with J gene TRBJ2-1; 12 bases are a match to TRBD2. From germline, CDR1 is MNHEY and CDR2 SMNVEV (reference sequence). This CDR3 comprises 16 residues. V lost 4 bases and J lost 5; bases outside the gene matches: 6. The CDR3 sequence: CASSSLRTSGNNEQFF. For the CDR3, the DNA is TGTGCCAGCAGTTCTCTAAGGACTAGCGGGAACAATGAGCAGTTCTTC.

This chain joins TRBV28 and TRBJ2-2; 7 bases match TRBD2. This CDR3 region has 16 residues. Germline values: CDR1 MDHEN, CDR2 SYDVKM. The trim removed 2 bases at V and 7 bases at J, leaving 10 bases unmatched. The CDR3 nucleotides read TGTGCCAGCAGTTTAGGAACGGGAGGATTGAACGGGGAGCTGTTTTTT. This codes for CASSLGTGGLNGELFF.

The genes are TRBV19 and TRBJ2-1; 9 positions agree with TRBD2. J gave up 3 bases and V 2 bases, and 5 bases lay outside the gene matches. The CDR3 spans 16 residues. Germline values: CDR1 LNHDA, CDR2 SQIVND (reference sequence). The DNA of the CDR3 is TGTGCCAGTAGTATAATCGGAGCGGGGGGCTACAATGAGCAGTTCTTC. This translates into CASSIIGAGGYNEQFF.

CDR3 sequence reads: CASSPRLAGEYYEQYF. In nucleotides, the CDR3 is TGTGCCAGCAGCCCTCGGCTAGCGGGGGAATACTACGAGCAGTACTTC. The rearrangement joins TRBV5-5 to TRBJ2-7; TRBD2 matches 10 bases. Trimming took 4 bases from V and 3 from J; bases not matched to a gene: 10. Germline V lookup: CDR1 SGHKS, CDR2 YYEKEE (reference sequence). The CDR3 length is 16 residues.

The chain uses TRBV18 and TRBJ2-1; D is unresolved. From germline, CDR1 is KGHSH and CDR2 LQKENI. Trimming removed 6 bases from V and 6 bases from J, with 27 bases in between. This CDR3 is 18 amino acids long. The CDR3 sequence is CASSPRILSESPPNEQFF. In DNA form, the CDR3 reads TGTGCCAGCTCCCCAAGGATATTAAGCGAATCCCCCCCCAATGAGCAGTTCTTC.

V is TRBV29-1 and J is TRBJ2-1, with no clear D. The germline V gene encodes CDR1 SQVTM and CDR2 ANQGSEA. The CDR3 consists of 14 residues. Trimming removed 7 bases from V and 8 bases from J, with 21 bases in between. The CDR3 here is CSGRESLGVDEQFF. CDR3 in DNA: TGCAGCGGCCGAGAAAGCCTGGGTGTCGATGAGCAGTTCTTC.

This chain joins TRBV6-5 and TRBJ1-1; D possibly corresponds to TRBD1 (6 bases). Germline V CDR1 and CDR2: MNHEY, SVGAGI. V was cut by 1 base and J by 6 bases, with 15 bases left in between. The CDR3 consists of 15 residues. CDR3: CASSYLPGADPEAFF. The CDR3 DNA sequence: TGTGCCAGCAGTTACTTACCAGGGGCGGATCCTGAAGCTTTCTTT.

This rearrangement joins TRBV27 to TRBJ2-7; 9 bases map to TRBD1. Germline V gives CDR1 MNHEY, CDR2 SMNVEV (reference sequence). The CDR3 runs 15 residues. V was pared by 5 bases and J by 6 bases, with 11 bases of the junction left unmatched. The CDR3 DNA sequence: TGTGCCAGCAGTGACGGGGGACAGGGAGGTTTCGAGCAGTACTTC. Its protein is CASSDGGQGGFEQYF.